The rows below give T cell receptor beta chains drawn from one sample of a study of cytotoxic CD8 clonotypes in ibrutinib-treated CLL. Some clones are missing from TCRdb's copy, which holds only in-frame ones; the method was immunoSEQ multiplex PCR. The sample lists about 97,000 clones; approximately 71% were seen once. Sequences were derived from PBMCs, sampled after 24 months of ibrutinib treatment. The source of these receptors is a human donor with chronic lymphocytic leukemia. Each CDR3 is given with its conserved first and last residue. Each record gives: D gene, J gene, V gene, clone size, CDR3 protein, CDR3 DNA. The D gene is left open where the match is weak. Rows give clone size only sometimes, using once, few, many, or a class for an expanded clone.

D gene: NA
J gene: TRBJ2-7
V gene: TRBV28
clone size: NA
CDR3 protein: CASSVYYEQYF
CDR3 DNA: TGTGCCAGCAGTGTATACTACGAGCAGTACTTC

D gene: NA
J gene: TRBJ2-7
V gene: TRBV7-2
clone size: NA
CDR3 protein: CASSDPGLIDYEQYF
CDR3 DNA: TGTGCCAGCAGCGATCCCGGACTTATTGACTACGAGCAGTACTTC

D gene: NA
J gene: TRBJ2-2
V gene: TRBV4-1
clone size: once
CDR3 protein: CASSQGQDTGELFF
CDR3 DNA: TGCGCCAGCAGCCAAGGACAGGACACCGGGGAGCTGTTTTTT

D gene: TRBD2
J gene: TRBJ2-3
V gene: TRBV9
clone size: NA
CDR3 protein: CASSLNGGDTQYF
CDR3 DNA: TGTGCCAGCAGCCTGAACGGGGGGGATACGCAGTATTTT

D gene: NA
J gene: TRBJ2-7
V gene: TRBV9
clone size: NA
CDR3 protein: CASSIPMCTLSSYEQYF
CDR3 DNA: TGTGCCAGCAGCATCCCGATGTGCACCTTAAGCTCCTACGAGCAGTACTTC

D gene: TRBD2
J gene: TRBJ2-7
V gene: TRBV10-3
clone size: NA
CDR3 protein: CAISESSGRSHEQYF
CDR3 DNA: TGTGCCATCAGTGAGTCTAGCGGGAGAAGCCACGAGCAGTACTTC

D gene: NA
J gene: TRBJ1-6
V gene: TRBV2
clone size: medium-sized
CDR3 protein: CASRRDSSWGSPLHF
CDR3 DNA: TGTGCCAGCAGAAGGGACTCATCGTGGGGATCACCCCTCCACTTT

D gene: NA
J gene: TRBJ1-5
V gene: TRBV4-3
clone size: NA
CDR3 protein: CASSQDRNSNQPQHF
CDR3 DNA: TGCGCCAGCAGCCAAGATCGGAATAGCAATCAGCCCCAGCATTTT

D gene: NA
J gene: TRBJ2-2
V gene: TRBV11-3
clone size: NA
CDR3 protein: CASSDREFTGELFF
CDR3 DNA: TGTGCCAGCAGCGATCGGGAATTTACCGGGGAGCTGTTTTTT

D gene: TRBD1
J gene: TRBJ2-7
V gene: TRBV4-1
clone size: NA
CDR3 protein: CASSQVRTGGISGRPYEQYF
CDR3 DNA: TGCGCCAGCAGCCAAGTGCGGACAGGGGGCATCAGCGGGCGTCCCTACGAGCAGTACTTC

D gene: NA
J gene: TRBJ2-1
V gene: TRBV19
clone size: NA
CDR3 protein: CASSIDEASSYNEQFF
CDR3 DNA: TGTGCCAGTAGTATAGATGAGGCAAGCTCCTACAATGAGCAGTTCTTC

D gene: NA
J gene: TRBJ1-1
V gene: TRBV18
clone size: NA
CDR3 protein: CASSTKGTEAFF
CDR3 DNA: TGTGCCAGCTCTACCAAGGGGACTGAAGCTTTCTTT

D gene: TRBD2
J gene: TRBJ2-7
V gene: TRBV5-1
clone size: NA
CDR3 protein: CASSLLTSGGIHEQYF
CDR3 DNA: TGCGCCAGCAGCCTCCTGACTAGCGGGGGGATCCACGAGCAGTACTTC

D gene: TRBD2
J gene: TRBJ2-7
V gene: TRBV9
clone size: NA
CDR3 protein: CASSASRTSGNYEQYF
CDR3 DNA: TGTGCCAGCAGCGCATCACGGACTAGCGGGAATTACGAGCAGTACTTC

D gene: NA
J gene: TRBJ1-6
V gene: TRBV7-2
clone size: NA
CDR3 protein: CASRKTENSPLHF
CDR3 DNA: TGTGCCAGCAGGAAGACAGAAAATTCACCCCTCCACTTT

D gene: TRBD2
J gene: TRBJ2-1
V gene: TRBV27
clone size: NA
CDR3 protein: CASSSHRAGGREQFF
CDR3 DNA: TGTGCCAGCAGTTCTCACCGGGCGGGAGGAAGAGAGCAGTTCTTC

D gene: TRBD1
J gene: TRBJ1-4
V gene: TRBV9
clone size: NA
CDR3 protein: CASSVPGTGDEKLFF
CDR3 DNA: TGTGCCAGCAGCGTACCCGGGACAGGGGATGAAAAACTGTTTTTT

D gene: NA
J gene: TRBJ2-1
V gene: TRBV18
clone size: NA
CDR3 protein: CASSPLASNEQFF
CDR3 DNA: TGTGCCAGCTCACCCCTAGCTTCCAATGAGCAGTTCTTC

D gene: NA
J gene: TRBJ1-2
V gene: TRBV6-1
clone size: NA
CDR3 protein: CASNLRGGLYGYTF
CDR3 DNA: TGTGCCAGCAACCTAAGGGGGGGACTCTATGGCTACACCTTC

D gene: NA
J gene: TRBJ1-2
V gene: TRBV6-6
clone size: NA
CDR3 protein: CASSTPSRAYGYTF
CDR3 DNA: TGTGCCAGCAGTACACCCTCGAGGGCCTATGGCTACACCTTC